A single sample is the source of the 4 T cell receptor beta chains below, sequenced in a study of T cells in Graves' hyperthyroidism and ophthalmopathy. What was amplified from RNA transcripts were TCR beta CDR3 regions. A set of HTBI primers served as the primers for a first-round RT-PCR of the TCR CDR3. TCRdb re-derived calls from the multiplex PCR reads in MiXCR, one entry per CDR3 protein. The repertoire holds roughly 550,000 distinct CDR3 sequences, with around 16% as singletons. The specimen sequenced was blood. These receptors all come from a woman aged 30 to 39 with Graves' ophthalmopathy.

As concerns this clonotype: Because it lacks the conserved phenylalanine or tryptophan at the end, this CDR3 is likely a read error. J is TRBJ1-2 and V is TRBV7-9, with a weak D call TRBD1 (5 bases). The CDR3 is 14 residues long. With 4 bases removed from V and 5 bases from J, the gap between germline ends came to 14 bases. Germline V gene lookup returns CDR1 SEHNR and CDR2 FQNEAQ (reference sequence). The CDR3 sequence: CASSYTGTDYGYTL. The CDR3 nucleotides read TGTGCCAGCAGCTATACCGGGACGGATTATGGCTACACCCTC.

The chain uses TRBV11-2 and TRBJ2-3; TRBD2 aligns across 14 bases. CDR3 length: 19 amino acids. The germline gives CDR1 SGHAT, CDR2 FQNNGV. V shed 1 base, J shed 5 bases, and the junction held 11 bases outside the gene matches. The DNA of the CDR3 is TGTGCCAGCAGCTTAGGGGACAGGGGACTAGCGGGAGTGGAAGATACGCAGTATTTT. Translating it yields CASSLGDRGLAGVEDTQYF.

This clonotype has a count of ten or more. V usage is TRBV28 and J usage is TRBJ1-5, with D maybe TRBD1 (6 bases). In germline, CDR1 is MDHEN, CDR2 SYDVKM. V dropped 6 bases and J dropped 7 bases, with 13 bases sitting between them. CDR3 length: 13 residues. The CDR3 loop reads CASSLATGQPQHF. In nucleotides, the CDR3 is TGTGCCAGCAGCCTCGCGACAGGCCAGCCCCAGCATTTT.

This clonotype was counted many times. The chain couples TRBV6-1 to TRBJ2-3; D is unresolved. Germline V lookup: CDR1 MNHNS, CDR2 SASEGT. The CDR3 loop spans 13 amino acids. Between the trimmed V and J ends, which lost 3 bases and 4 bases, there was a span of 8 bases. The CDR3 DNA reads as TGTGCCAGCAGTGAGACCGCCGCAGATACGCAGTATTTT. This translates into CASSETAADTQYF.